A selection of T cell receptor beta chains follows, all from one sample in a study of blood T cell repertoires in COVID-19. The data were produced by immunoSEQ multiplex PCR, yet TCRdb's version contains in-frame clones alone and is incomplete. The sample consists of roughly 250,000 clones, approximately 80% of them appearing once. Material: peripheral blood. The source of these receptors is a woman aged 50 to 65 with acute or convalescent COVID-19. The CDR3 runs from the conserved cysteine through the conserved F or W. Each record gives: CDR3 protein, CDR3 DNA, J gene, V gene, D gene, clone size. D genes are given only for firm matches. Some rows mark clone size as missing; the rest say once, few, many or name a class of expanded clone.

cdr3_aa: CASKSGGGSNQPQHF; cdr3_nt: TGTGCCAGTAAATCGGGTGGCGGAAGCAATCAGCCCCAGCATTTT; j_call: TRBJ1-5; v_call: TRBV19; d_call: .; clone_size: .
cdr3_aa: CASRAGHLQETQYF; cdr3_nt: TGTGCCAGTAGGGCCGGACACCTCCAAGAGACCCAGTACTTC; j_call: TRBJ2-5; v_call: TRBV19; d_call: .; clone_size: .
cdr3_aa: CASSLGPSGGIVEQYF; cdr3_nt: TGTGCCAGCAGCTTAGGTCCCAGCGGGGGGATTGTCGAGCAGTACTTC; j_call: TRBJ2-7; v_call: TRBV7-2; d_call: TRBD2; clone_size: once
cdr3_aa: CASSSTLPRTGELFF; cdr3_nt: TGTGCCAGCAGCTCGACACTTCCTCGCACCGGGGAGCTGTTTTTT; j_call: TRBJ2-2; v_call: TRBV5-6; d_call: .; clone_size: .
cdr3_aa: CASRRRPSTGANSPLHF; cdr3_nt: TGTGCCAGCAGGCGTCGCCCTTCGACAGGAGCAAATTCACCCCTCCACTTT; j_call: TRBJ1-6; v_call: TRBV27; d_call: .; clone_size: .
cdr3_aa: CASSSGTPMNTEAFF; cdr3_nt: TGTGCCAGCAGCTCGGGAACACCAATGAACACTGAAGCTTTCTTT; j_call: TRBJ1-1; v_call: TRBV5-4; d_call: .; clone_size: .
cdr3_aa: CASALGGAGETEAFF; cdr3_nt: TGCGCCAGCGCTCTTGGCGGGGCGGGCGAAACTGAAGCTTTCTTT; j_call: TRBJ1-1; v_call: TRBV5-1; d_call: .; clone_size: .
cdr3_aa: CASSLDRGLADTQYF; cdr3_nt: TGTGCCAGCAGCCTCGACAGGGGGCTAGCAGATACGCAGTATTTT; j_call: TRBJ2-3; v_call: TRBV7-2; d_call: TRBD1; clone_size: .
cdr3_aa: CASSRRLRTDTQYF; cdr3_nt: TGTGCCAGCAGCCGACGACTACGCACAGATACGCAGTATTTT; j_call: TRBJ2-3; v_call: TRBV5-6; d_call: .; clone_size: .
cdr3_aa: CATSDSLVSYNEQFF; cdr3_nt: TGTGCCACCAGTGATTCCTTAGTCTCCTACAATGAGCAGTTCTTC; j_call: TRBJ2-1; v_call: TRBV24-1; d_call: .; clone_size: .
cdr3_aa: CASSPGGSSYNSPLHF; cdr3_nt: TGCGCCAGCAGCCCCGGGGGTAGCTCCTATAATTCACCCCTCCACTTT; j_call: TRBJ1-6; v_call: TRBV4-3; d_call: .; clone_size: .
cdr3_aa: CASSVGQANEKLFF; cdr3_nt: TGCGCCAGCAGCGTGGGACAGGCTAATGAAAAACTGTTTTTT; j_call: TRBJ1-4; v_call: TRBV5-1; d_call: TRBD1; clone_size: .
cdr3_aa: CASSLEGLGGYNEQFF; cdr3_nt: TGTGCCAGCAGCTTGGAAGGACTAGGAGGTTACAATGAGCAGTTCTTC; j_call: TRBJ2-1; v_call: TRBV7-2; d_call: TRBD2; clone_size: .
cdr3_aa: CATSREGKGDNQPQHF; cdr3_nt: TGTGCCACCAGCAGAGAGGGGAAGGGAGACAATCAGCCCCAGCATTTT; j_call: TRBJ1-5; v_call: TRBV15; d_call: .; clone_size: few
cdr3_aa: CASSDQAGTTVNEQFF; cdr3_nt: TGTGCCAGCAGTGATCAAGCAGGGACTACCGTGAATGAGCAGTTCTTC; j_call: TRBJ2-1; v_call: TRBV6-4; d_call: TRBD2; clone_size: .
cdr3_aa: CASNRGSSYNEQFF; cdr3_nt: TGTGCCAGCAACAGGGGAAGCTCCTACAATGAGCAGTTCTTC; j_call: TRBJ2-1; v_call: TRBV19; d_call: TRBD1; clone_size: .
cdr3_aa: CASSQDLAGAGYGYTF; cdr3_nt: TGTGCCAGCAGCCAAGATCTGGCAGGGGCAGGGTATGGCTACACCTTC; j_call: TRBJ1-2; v_call: TRBV3-1/TRBV3-2; d_call: .; clone_size: .
cdr3_aa: CASSFNTGNEKLFF; cdr3_nt: TGTGCCAGCAGCTTTAATACCGGGAATGAAAAACTGTTTTTT; j_call: TRBJ1-4; v_call: TRBV5-6; d_call: .; clone_size: once
cdr3_aa: CASSYPARELAGVLRSYEQYF; cdr3_nt: TGTGCCAGCAGTTATCCGGCTCGGGAACTAGCGGGAGTGCTTAGGTCCTACGAGCAGTACTTC; j_call: TRBJ2-7; v_call: TRBV28; d_call: TRBD2; clone_size: .
cdr3_aa: CASSVGQRQETQYF; cdr3_nt: TGTGCCAGCAGCGTCGGACAGAGACAAGAGACCCAGTACTTC; j_call: TRBJ2-5; v_call: TRBV5-4; d_call: .; clone_size: .
cdr3_aa: CASSLEDQAVRGTDTQYF; cdr3_nt: TGTGCCAGCAGCTTAGAGGACCAAGCGGTCCGGGGGACAGATACGCAGTATTTT; j_call: TRBJ2-3; v_call: TRBV7-8; d_call: .; clone_size: .
cdr3_aa: CATSISIGGGYEQYF; cdr3_nt: TGTGCCACCAGCATTTCGATTGGGGGAGGTTACGAGCAGTACTTC; j_call: TRBJ2-7; v_call: TRBV15; d_call: .; clone_size: .
cdr3_aa: CASSQAVAGGRDTQYF; cdr3_nt: TGCGCCAGCAGCCAAGCTGTAGCGGGGGGGAGAGATACGCAGTATTTT; j_call: TRBJ2-3; v_call: TRBV4-3; d_call: TRBD2; clone_size: .
cdr3_aa: CASRDGGTDTQYF; cdr3_nt: TGTGCCAGCCGGGATGGGGGCACAGATACGCAGTATTTT; j_call: TRBJ2-3; v_call: TRBV18; d_call: .; clone_size: .
cdr3_aa: CASSSHRGVNEQFF; cdr3_nt: TGTGCCAGCAGCTCCCACCGGGGGGTCAATGAGCAGTTCTTC; j_call: TRBJ2-1; v_call: TRBV11-3; d_call: TRBD2; clone_size: .
cdr3_aa: CASSLRTGGEQYF; cdr3_nt: TGTGCCAGCAGTTTACGGACAGGCGGCGAGCAGTACTTC; j_call: TRBJ2-7; v_call: TRBV12-3/TRBV12-4; d_call: TRBD1; clone_size: .
cdr3_aa: CASKPGGYEQYF; cdr3_nt: TGTGCCAGCAAGCCAGGGGGCTACGAGCAGTACTTC; j_call: TRBJ2-7; v_call: TRBV27; d_call: TRBD1; clone_size: few
cdr3_aa: CASSFRLSGQGVYNEQFF; cdr3_nt: TGTGCCAGCAGCTTTCGATTATCAGGACAGGGGGTCTACAATGAGCAGTTCTTC; j_call: TRBJ2-1; v_call: TRBV7-8; d_call: TRBD1; clone_size: .
cdr3_aa: CASSLGTSTSEQFF; cdr3_nt: TGCGCCAGCAGCTTGGGGACTAGCACCTCTGAGCAGTTCTTC; j_call: TRBJ2-1; v_call: TRBV5-1; d_call: TRBD2; clone_size: .
cdr3_aa: CASSQGQGNTEAFF; cdr3_nt: TGTGCCAGCAGCCAAGGACAAGGCAACACTGAAGCTTTCTTT; j_call: TRBJ1-1; v_call: TRBV3-1/TRBV3-2; d_call: .; clone_size: .
cdr3_aa: CASSGTGGTEAFF; cdr3_nt: TGTGCCAGCAGTGGTACAGGGGGCACTGAAGCTTTCTTT; j_call: TRBJ1-1; v_call: TRBV2; d_call: TRBD1; clone_size: once
cdr3_aa: CASSLAGGGAYEQYF; cdr3_nt: TGTGCCAGCAGCTTAGCGGGCGGGGGGGCTTACGAGCAGTACTTC; j_call: TRBJ2-7; v_call: TRBV7-2; d_call: TRBD2; clone_size: few
cdr3_aa: CASSQAGWVTDTQYF; cdr3_nt: TGTGCCAGTTCCCAGGCGGGGTGGGTCACAGATACGCAGTATTTT; j_call: TRBJ2-3; v_call: TRBV7-3; d_call: .; clone_size: once
cdr3_aa: CASSLGVESGETQYF; cdr3_nt: TGTGCCAGCAGCTTAGGGGTTGAGTCGGGAGAGACCCAGTACTTC; j_call: TRBJ2-5; v_call: TRBV11-3; d_call: .; clone_size: .